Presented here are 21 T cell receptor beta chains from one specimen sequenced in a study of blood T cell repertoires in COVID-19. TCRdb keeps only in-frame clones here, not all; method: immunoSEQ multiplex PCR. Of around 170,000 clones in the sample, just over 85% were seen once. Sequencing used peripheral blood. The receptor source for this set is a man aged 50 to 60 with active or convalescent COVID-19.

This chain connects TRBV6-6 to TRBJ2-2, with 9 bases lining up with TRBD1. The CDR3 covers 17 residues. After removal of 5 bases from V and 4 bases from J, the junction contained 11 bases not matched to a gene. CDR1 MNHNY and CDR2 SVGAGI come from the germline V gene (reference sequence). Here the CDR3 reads CASSHRDRVLSTGELFF. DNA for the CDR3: TGTGCCAGCAGTCACCGGGACAGGGTGTTGAGCACCGGGGAGCTGTTTTTT.

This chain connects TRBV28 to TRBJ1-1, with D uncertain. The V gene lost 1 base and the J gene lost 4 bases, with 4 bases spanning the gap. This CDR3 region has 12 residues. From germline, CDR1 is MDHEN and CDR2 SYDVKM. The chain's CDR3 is CASSLYSTEAFF. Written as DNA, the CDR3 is TGTGCCAGCAGTTTATATAGCACTGAAGCTTTCTTT.

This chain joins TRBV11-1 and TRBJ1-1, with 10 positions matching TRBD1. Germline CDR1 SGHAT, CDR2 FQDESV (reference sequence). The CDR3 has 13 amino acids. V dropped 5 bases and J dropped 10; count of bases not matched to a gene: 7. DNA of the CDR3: TGTGCCAGCAGCCAGGACAGGGGGTATAGAGCTTTCTTT. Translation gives CASSQDRGYRAFF.

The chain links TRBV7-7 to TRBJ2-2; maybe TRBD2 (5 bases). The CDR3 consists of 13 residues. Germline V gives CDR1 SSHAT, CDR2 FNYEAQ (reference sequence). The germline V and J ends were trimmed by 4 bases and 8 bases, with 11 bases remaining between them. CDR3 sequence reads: CASSSRSGGELFF. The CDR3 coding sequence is TGTGCCAGCAGCTCGCGTTCGGGGGGGGAGCTGTTTTTT.

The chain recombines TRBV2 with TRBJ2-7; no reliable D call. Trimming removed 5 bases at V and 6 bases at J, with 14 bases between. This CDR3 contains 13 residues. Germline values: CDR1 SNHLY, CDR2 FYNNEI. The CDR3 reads CASSPDIRSEQYF. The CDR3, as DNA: TGTGCCAGCAGTCCTGACATTAGGTCCGAGCAGTACTTC.

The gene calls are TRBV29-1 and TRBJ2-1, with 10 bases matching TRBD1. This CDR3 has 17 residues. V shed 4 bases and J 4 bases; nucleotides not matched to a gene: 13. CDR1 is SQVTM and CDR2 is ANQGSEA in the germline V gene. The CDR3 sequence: CSVGQGAKITEYNEQFF. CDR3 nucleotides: TGCAGCGTTGGACAGGGGGCCAAAATAACCGAATACAATGAGCAGTTCTTC.

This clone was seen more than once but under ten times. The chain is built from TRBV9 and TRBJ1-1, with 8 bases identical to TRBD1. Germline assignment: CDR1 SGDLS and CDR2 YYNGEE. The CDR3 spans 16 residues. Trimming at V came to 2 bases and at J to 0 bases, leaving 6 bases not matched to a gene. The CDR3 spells CASSVQGAGMNTEAFF. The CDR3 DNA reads TGTGCCAGCAGCGTCCAGGGGGCTGGGATGAACACTGAAGCTTTCTTT. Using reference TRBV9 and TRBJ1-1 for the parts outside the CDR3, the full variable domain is DSGVTQTPKHLITATGQRVTLRCSPRSGDLSVYWYQQSLDQGLQFLIQYYNGEERAKGNILERFSAQQFPDLHSELNLSSLELGDSALYFCASSVQGAGMNTEAFFGQGTRLTVV.

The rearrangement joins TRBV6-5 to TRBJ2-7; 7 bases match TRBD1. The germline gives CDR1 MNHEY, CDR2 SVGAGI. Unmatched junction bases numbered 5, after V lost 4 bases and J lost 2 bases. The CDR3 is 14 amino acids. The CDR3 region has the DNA TGTGCCAGCAGTTTCTTGACAGGGACCTACGAGCAGTACTTC. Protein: CASSFLTGTYEQYF.

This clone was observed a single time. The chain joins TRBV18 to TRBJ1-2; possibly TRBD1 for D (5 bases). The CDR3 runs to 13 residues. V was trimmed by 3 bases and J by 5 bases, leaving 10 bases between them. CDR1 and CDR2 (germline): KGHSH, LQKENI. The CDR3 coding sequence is TGTGCCAGCTCACCCCGGGAGGGGTATGGCTACACCTTC. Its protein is CASSPREGYGYTF.

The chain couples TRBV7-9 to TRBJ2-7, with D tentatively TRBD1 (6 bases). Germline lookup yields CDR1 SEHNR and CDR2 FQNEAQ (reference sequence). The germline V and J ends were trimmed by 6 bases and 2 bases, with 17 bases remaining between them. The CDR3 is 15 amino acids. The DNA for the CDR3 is TGTGCCAGCAGTTTCGGACAGTATGTTCCCTACGAGCAGTACTTC. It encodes CASSFGQYVPYEQYF.

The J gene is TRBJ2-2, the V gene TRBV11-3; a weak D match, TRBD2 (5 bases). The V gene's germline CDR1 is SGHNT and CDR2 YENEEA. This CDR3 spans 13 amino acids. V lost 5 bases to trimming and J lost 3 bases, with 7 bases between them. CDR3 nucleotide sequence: TGTGCCAGCAGCACCGGGGACACCGGGGAGCTGTTTTTT. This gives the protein CASSTGDTGELFF.

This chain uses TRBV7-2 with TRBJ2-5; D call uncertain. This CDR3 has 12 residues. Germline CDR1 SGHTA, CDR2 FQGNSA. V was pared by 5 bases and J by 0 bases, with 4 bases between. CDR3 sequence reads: CASSQYQETQYF. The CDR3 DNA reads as TGTGCCAGCAGCCAGTACCAAGAGACCCAGTACTTC.

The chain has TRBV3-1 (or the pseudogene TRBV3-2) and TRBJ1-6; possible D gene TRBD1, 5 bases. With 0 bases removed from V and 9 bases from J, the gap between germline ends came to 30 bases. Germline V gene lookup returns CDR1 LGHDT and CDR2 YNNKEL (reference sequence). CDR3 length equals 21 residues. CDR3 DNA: TGTGCCAGCAGCCAAGAATGGCCTGATGGGGGAGGTTGGTCTCCCGGTTCACCCCTCCACTTT. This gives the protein CASSQEWPDGGGWSPGSPLHF.

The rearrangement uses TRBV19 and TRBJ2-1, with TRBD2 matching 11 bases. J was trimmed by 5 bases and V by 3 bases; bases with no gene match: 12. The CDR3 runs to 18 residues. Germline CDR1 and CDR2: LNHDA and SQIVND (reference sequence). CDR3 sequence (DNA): TGTGCCAGTAGTATTGGTGCCTTACTAGCGGGAGTAAACAATGAGCAGTTCTTC. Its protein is CASSIGALLAGVNNEQFF.

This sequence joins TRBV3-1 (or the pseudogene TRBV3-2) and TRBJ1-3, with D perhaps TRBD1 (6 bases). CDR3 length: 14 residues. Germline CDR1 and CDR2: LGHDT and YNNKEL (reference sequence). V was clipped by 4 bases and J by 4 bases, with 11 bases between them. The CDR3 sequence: CASSPDSKGNTIYF. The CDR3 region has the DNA TGTGCCAGCAGCCCGGACAGTAAAGGAAACACCATATATTTT.

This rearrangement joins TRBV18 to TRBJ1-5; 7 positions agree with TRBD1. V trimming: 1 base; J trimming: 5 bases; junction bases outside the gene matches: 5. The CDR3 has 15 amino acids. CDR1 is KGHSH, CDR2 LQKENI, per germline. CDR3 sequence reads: CASSPLQGSDQPQHF. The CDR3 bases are TGTGCCAGCTCACCACTACAGGGGTCGGATCAGCCCCAGCATTTT.

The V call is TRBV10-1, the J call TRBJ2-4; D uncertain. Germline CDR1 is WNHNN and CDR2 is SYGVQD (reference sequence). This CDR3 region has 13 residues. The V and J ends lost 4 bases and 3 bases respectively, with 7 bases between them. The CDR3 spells CASSGAVKNIQYF. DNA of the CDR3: TGCGCCAGCAGTGGGGCCGTCAAAAACATTCAGTACTTC.

CDR3 residues: CASSPTSNEQFF. The CDR3 nucleotides are TGTGCCAGCAGCCCGACTAGTAATGAGCAGTTCTTC. This chain connects TRBV7-9 to TRBJ2-1; possible D gene TRBD2, 6 bases. Germline CDR1 reads SEHNR; CDR2 reads FQNEAQ (reference sequence). Trimming took 5 bases from V and 7 from J, leaving 9 bases between them. The CDR3 contains 12 residues.

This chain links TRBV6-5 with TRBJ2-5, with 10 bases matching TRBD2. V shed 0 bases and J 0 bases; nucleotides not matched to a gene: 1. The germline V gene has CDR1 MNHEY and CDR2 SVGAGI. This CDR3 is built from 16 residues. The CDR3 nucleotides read TGTGCCAGCAGTTACTCCACTAGCGGGAACCAAGAGACCCAGTACTTC. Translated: CASSYSTSGNQETQYF.

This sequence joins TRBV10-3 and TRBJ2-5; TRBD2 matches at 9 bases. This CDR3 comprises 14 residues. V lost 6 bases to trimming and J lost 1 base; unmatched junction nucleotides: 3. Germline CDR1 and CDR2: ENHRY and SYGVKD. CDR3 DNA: TGTGCCATCAGGGCGGGGGGGAGCCAAGAGACCCAGTACTTC. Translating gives CAIRAGGSQETQYF.

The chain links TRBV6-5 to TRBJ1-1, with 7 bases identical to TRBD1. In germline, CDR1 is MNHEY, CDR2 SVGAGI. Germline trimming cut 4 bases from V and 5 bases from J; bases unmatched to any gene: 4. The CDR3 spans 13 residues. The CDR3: CASSSQGRTEAFF. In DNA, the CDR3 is TGTGCCAGCAGTTCACAGGGGAGGACTGAAGCTTTCTTT.